This record concerns one T cell receptor (beta chain) sequence. Its antigen is undetermined. The CD4+ fraction was divided into a CD45RA+ naive subset and a CD45RA-negative memory subset. Around 32,000 T cell genomes, or approximately 200 ng DNA, went into the sorted-subset replicate PCRs. TCRdb keeps only in-frame clones here, not all; method: immunoSEQ multiplex PCR. The table records under 2.5 million clones, under 95% of them present only once. This entry is derived from a study of shared clonotypes between healthy human individuals. The CDR3 runs to 17 residues. Germline trimming cut 1 base from V and 3 bases from J; bases unmatched to any gene: 10. Per germline, CDR1 SGHVS and CDR2 FQNEAQ. Study-wide results and caveats: Sampling covered nothing but blood. Tissue TCR repertoires likely differ from those found in blood.

This clonotype originated in a man younger than 30 in good health. Some clones in this sample may be carry-over from other donors' samples. Sequencing was done on a sample of naive CD4+ T cells from PBMCs. The sample's subset: CD45RA+ positively selected. This chain uses TRBV7-8 with TRBJ2-3; 7 nucleotides agree with TRBD1. In DNA, the CDR3 is TGTGCCAGCAGCTTAGAATACTACGTGACAGGGACAGATACGCAGTATTTT. This sequence encodes CASSLEYYVTGTDTQYF.